This T cell receptor (beta chain) comes out of a study of graft-versus-host responses after intestinal transplantation. Study at large: Transplant types were multivisceral, liver-intestinal, or isolated intestinal. The study, taken as a whole, reports: High graft-versus-host to host-versus-graft clonal ratios were seen in allografts of patients with graft-donor T cell macrochimerism. Maximum circulating GvH clone levels tracked with early post-transplant HvG decreases.

V dropped 3 bases and J dropped 0; count of bases not matched to a gene: 13. The CDR3 consists of 19 residues. CDR1 LNHDA and CDR2 SQIVND come from the germline V gene (reference sequence). Clones were sequenced by immunoSEQ multiplex PCR, and TCRdb holds only the in-frame ones, with some missing. The table shows almost 15,000 clones, with 67% occurring only once. This clone was recorded a few times. What it recognizes is unknown. Researchers processed graft tissue to release intraepithelial and lamina propria lymphocytes. The sequencing used ileum tissue, collected almost 700 days after intestinal transplantation. The chain employs TRBV19 and TRBJ1-5; 8 positions match TRBD1. This clonotype originated in a human patient who received an intestinal transplant, so some T cells may come from the graft donor. The CDR3 nucleotides read TGTGCCAGTAGTATCCCCCTACAGGGGGGAACTTATAGCAATCAGCCCCAGCATTTT. As protein: CASSIPLQGGTYSNQPQHF.